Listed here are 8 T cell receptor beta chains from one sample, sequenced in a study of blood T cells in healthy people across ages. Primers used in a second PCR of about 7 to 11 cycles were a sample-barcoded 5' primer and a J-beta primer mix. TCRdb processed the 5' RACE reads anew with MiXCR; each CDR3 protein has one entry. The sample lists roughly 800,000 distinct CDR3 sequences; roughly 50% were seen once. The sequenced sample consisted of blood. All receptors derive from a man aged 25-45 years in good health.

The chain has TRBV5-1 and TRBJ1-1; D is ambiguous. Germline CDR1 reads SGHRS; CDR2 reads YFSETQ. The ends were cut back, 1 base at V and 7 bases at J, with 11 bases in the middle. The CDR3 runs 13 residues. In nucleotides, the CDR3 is TGCGCCAGCAGCTTGCGGGAGGGCCTTGAAGCTTTCTTT. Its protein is CASSLREGLEAFF.

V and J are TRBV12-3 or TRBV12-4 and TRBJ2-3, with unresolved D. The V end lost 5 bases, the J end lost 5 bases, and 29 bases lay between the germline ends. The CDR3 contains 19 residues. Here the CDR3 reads CASSRRNYLHTDSGDTQYF. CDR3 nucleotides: TGTGCCAGCAGTCGACGGAACTACCTACACACCGACTCGGGAGATACGCAGTATTTT.

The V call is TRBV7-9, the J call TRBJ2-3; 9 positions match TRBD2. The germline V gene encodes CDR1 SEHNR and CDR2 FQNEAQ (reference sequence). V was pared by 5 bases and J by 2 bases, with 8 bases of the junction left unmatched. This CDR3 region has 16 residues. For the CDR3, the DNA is TGTGCCAGCAGCCCCCATAGGACTAGCGACACAGATACGCAGTATTTT. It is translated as CASSPHRTSDTDTQYF.

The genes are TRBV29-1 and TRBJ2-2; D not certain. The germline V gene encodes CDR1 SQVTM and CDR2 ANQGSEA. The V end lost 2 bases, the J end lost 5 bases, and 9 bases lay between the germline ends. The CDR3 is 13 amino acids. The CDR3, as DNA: TGCAGCGTTGAAAGCCAGATAACCGGGGAGCTGTTTTTT. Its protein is CSVESQITGELFF.

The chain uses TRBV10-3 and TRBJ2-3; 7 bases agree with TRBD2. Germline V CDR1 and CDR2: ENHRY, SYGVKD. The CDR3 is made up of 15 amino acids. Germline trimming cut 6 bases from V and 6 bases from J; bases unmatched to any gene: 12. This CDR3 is CAIRVYSGGIDTQYF. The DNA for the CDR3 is TGTGCCATCAGAGTATACTCGGGGGGAATCGATACGCAGTATTTT.

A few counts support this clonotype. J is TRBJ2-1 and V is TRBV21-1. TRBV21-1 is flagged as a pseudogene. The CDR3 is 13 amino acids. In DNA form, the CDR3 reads TGTGCCAGCAGCAAGAACGCCAACGATGAGCAGTTCTTC. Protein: CASSKNANDEQFF.

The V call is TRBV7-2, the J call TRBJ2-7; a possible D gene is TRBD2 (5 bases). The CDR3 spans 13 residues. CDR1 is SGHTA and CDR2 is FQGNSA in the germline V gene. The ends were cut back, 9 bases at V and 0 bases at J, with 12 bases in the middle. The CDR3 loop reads CASRIGSSYEQYF. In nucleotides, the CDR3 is TGTGCCAGTCGAATAGGGAGCTCCTACGAGCAGTACTTC.

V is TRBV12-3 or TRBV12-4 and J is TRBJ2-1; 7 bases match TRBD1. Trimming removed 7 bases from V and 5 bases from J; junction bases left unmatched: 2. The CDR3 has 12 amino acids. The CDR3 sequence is CASITGDNEQFF. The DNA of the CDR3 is TGTGCCAGCATCACAGGGGACAATGAGCAGTTCTTC.